This T cell receptor (beta chain) was sequenced during a study of cytomegalovirus exposure and HLA in healthy donors. Trimming cost V 5 bases and J 6 bases, with 14 bases left between them. CDR1 SEHNR and CDR2 FQNEAQ come from the germline V gene (reference sequence). The CDR3 covers 13 residues. 13 Jbeta primers and 60 Vbeta primers were used for the PCR. Clones were read by immunoSEQ multiplex PCR, and TCRdb kept only the in-frame ones, dropping some. The sample includes 150,000 to 200,000 clones, 80% seen only once; the top ten take under 0.75%. Study-wide findings and caveats: A previous analysis found most TCR beta V segments productive roughly 87% or roughly 30% of the time. V- and J-gene trimming in TCR beta was tied to a missense DCLRE1C variant by an analysis performed later.

Comments on this clone: Its antigen is undetermined.

This receptor was identified in a boy between 10 and 17 years old in good health and CMV-seronegative. Sequences were obtained from PBMCs. V usage is TRBV7-9 and J usage is TRBJ2-7; D is perhaps TRBD2 (5 bases). The CDR3 DNA reads as TGTGCCAGCAGCCTCGGCGGGCCACCCGAGCAGTACTTC. Translation: CASSLGGPPEQYF.